This TCR beta chain was captured by sequencing in a study of blood T cell repertoires in COVID-19. Study overall: Samples taken during acute and convalescent COVID-19 were collected in the United States, Italy and Spain. PBMCs, B-cell-depleted T cells, or T cells provided the cDNA or gDNA that made up the material.

Participants were aged about 18 to 100 years from about two dozen US areas. The germline CDR1 and CDR2 sequences are MNHEY and SVGAGI. The CDR3 is 15 residues long. V lost 2 bases to trimming and J lost 1 base, with 9 bases between them. In the authors' workflow: Amplified reference gene primers provided the basis for estimating nucleated cell counts. Sequencing used immunoSEQ multiplex PCR; TCRdb keeps in-frame clones, though not all of them. The DNA was the basis for D and trimming; V, J and clone size are from that table. Of 400,000 to 550,000 clones in the sample, about 85% were seen once. Sequencing was performed on PBMCs or T cells enriched from blood (not recorded which). This clonotype originated in a woman aged 18 to 35 with acute COVID-19. The chain joins TRBV6-5 to TRBJ1-5; D remains ambiguous. The CDR3 bases are TGTGCCAGCAGTTACAGTAGCGCGAGCAATCAGCCCCAGCATTTT. The encoded protein is CASSYSSASNQPQHF.